The 25 T cell receptor beta chains presented below share a single source sample, sequenced in a study of cytomegalovirus exposure and HLA in healthy donors. In the PCR, 60 Vbeta and 13 Jbeta primers were used. Using immunoSEQ multiplex PCR, the repertoire was profiled, and TCRdb retains in-frame clones only, with some absent. The sample holds roughly 130,000 clones, about two thirds seen once. Specimen: PBMCs. The receptors originated from a human donor in good health.

The rearrangement links TRBV6-5 to TRBJ2-7, with 8 bases that match TRBD1. The CDR3 is 14 amino acids. Germline CDR1 reads MNHEY; CDR2 reads SVGAGI. The V and J ends lost 6 bases and 2 bases, in that order; junction bases with no gene match: 6. CDR3 bases: TGTGCCAGCAGGCTAGACAGGGGCCCCTACGAGCAGTACTTC. It is translated as CASRLDRGPYEQYF.

The V call is TRBV6-5, the J call TRBJ2-1; 9 nucleotides agree with TRBD2. Germline lookup yields CDR1 MNHEY and CDR2 SVGAGI. The junction had 6 bases not matched to a gene; V was cut back by 0 bases and J by 6 bases. CDR3 length equals 16 residues. The CDR3 coding sequence is TGTGCCAGCAGTTACTCCGGGACTAGCTTGGGCAATGAGCAGTTCTTC. Translating gives CASSYSGTSLGNEQFF.

V is TRBV7-2 and J is TRBJ2-1, with TRBD2 matching over 11 bases. Germline lookup yields CDR1 SGHTA and CDR2 FQGNSA. Losses at the gene ends were 4 bases for V and 4 bases for J; bases not matched to a gene: 9. The CDR3 is 17 residues long. In DNA, the CDR3 is TGTGCCAGCAGCTCCAGCCGACTAGCGGGGTTTTACAATGAGCAGTTCTTC. It yields the protein CASSSSRLAGFYNEQFF.

This clone showed up just a few times. J is TRBJ2-7 and V is TRBV27; no clear D gene. The V gene's germline CDR1 is MNHEY and CDR2 SMNVEV (reference sequence). The CDR3 extends over 15 amino acids. V lost 0 bases, J lost 2 bases, and 11 bases lay in between. The CDR3 loop reads CASSLSSVDPYEQYF. DNA for the CDR3: TGTGCCAGCAGTTTATCCAGCGTAGACCCCTACGAGCAGTACTTC.

This clone was detected a few times. This sequence joins TRBV7-9 and TRBJ1-6; D possibly corresponds to TRBD1 (6 bases). Germline assignment: CDR1 SEHNR and CDR2 FQNEAQ (reference sequence). The CDR3 has 16 residues. V lost 3 bases to trimming and J lost 5 bases, with 14 bases between them. The CDR3 protein is CASSFLPGQDNSPLHF. The CDR3 nucleotides read TGTGCCAGCAGCTTTCTCCCGGGACAAGATAATTCACCCCTCCACTTT.

The V call is TRBV5-5, the J call TRBJ2-7, with TRBD1 identical over 10 bases. The CDR3 length is 15 residues. CDR1 is SGHKS and CDR2 is YYEKEE in the germline V gene (reference sequence). V lost 4 bases to trimming and J lost 7 bases; unmatched junction nucleotides: 11. The CDR3: CASSQGTGALREQYF. The CDR3 coding sequence is TGTGCCAGCAGCCAAGGGACAGGGGCCCTACGTGAGCAGTACTTC.

V usage is TRBV27 and J usage is TRBJ2-7; D is undetermined. This CDR3 is built from 16 residues. Trimming took 5 bases from V and 3 from J, leaving 20 bases between them. The germline CDR1 and CDR2 sequences are MNHEY and SMNVEV (reference sequence). The CDR3 protein is CASSIIHSPGLYEQYF. For the CDR3, the DNA is TGTGCCAGCAGTATTATTCACAGCCCAGGCCTCTACGAGCAGTACTTC.

This clone was seen a handful of times. This chain links TRBV19 with TRBJ1-2; D is undetermined. CDR1 and CDR2 from the germline V gene are LNHDA and SQIVND (reference sequence). The CDR3 length is 15 residues. V dropped 4 bases and J dropped 0 bases, with 12 bases sitting between them. CDR3 protein: CASSTGRDSNYGYTF. As DNA, the CDR3 is TGTGCCAGTAGTACAGGACGGGATTCTAACTATGGCTACACCTTC.

The V gene is TRBV5-4, the J gene TRBJ2-3, with a weak D call TRBD2 (5 bases). V shed 9 bases and J shed 0 bases, with 17 bases lying between them. The germline CDR1 and CDR2 sequences are SGHNT and YYREEE (reference sequence). This CDR3 comprises 15 residues. The CDR3: CAIGGGQSSTDTQYF. In nucleotides, the CDR3 is TGTGCCATCGGAGGTGGGCAATCTAGCACAGATACGCAGTATTTT. Supplemented by reference TRBV5-4 and TRBJ2-3, the full variable domain reads ETGVTQSPTHLIKTRGQQVTLRCSSQSGHNTVSWYQQALGQGPQFIFQYYREEENGRGNFPPRFSGLQFPNYSSELNVNALELDDSALYLCAIGGGQSSTDTQYFGPGTRLTVL.

The chain carries TRBV5-6 and TRBJ2-3, with 10 bases lining up with TRBD2. Looked up from germline, CDR1 is SGHDT and CDR2 is YYEEEE. V dropped 4 bases and J dropped 6; count of bases not matched to a gene: 5. The CDR3 loop spans 14 amino acids. CDR3 residues: CASSRTSGVDTQYF. The CDR3 coding sequence is TGTGCCAGCAGCAGGACTAGCGGAGTGGATACGCAGTATTTT.

The V gene is TRBV5-4, the J gene TRBJ2-5, with 10 bases aligning to TRBD1. Judging by the DNA end, TRBJ2-7 fits better; the J call may be wrong. The CDR3 has 15 residues. Germline V lookup: CDR1 SGHNT, CDR2 YYREEE (reference sequence). The DNA for the CDR3 is TGTGCCAGCAGCTGGGCCGGGACAGGGGCCTACGAGCAGTACTTC. This encodes CASSWAGTGAYEQYF.

The rearrangement uses TRBV2 and TRBJ2-2, with D tentatively TRBD2 (5 bases). The V gene's germline CDR1 is SNHLY and CDR2 FYNNEI. Trimming left V 5 bases short and J 4 bases short, with 17 bases between. The CDR3 sequence is 16 residues long. For the CDR3, the DNA is TGTGCCAGCAGTATCGCCCCGGAGGCTTTCACCGGGGAGCTGTTTTTT. Its protein product is CASSIAPEAFTGELFF.

The chain recombines TRBV7-3 with TRBJ2-1; 9 positions match TRBD2. Trimming cost V 3 bases and J 2 bases; bases outside gene matches: 5. The CDR3 loop spans 16 amino acids. Germline assignment: CDR1 SGHTA and CDR2 FQGTGA. CDR3 DNA: TGTGCCAGCAGCTTGGGTCCTAGCGGGGCCTACAATGAGCAGTTCTTC. Its protein is CASSLGPSGAYNEQFF.

In its sample, this clone was seen once. At one end, the junction sequence differs from germline, possibly due to a read error. The chain employs TRBV27 and TRBJ2-1; 13 bases agree with TRBD2. Germline V gives CDR1 MNHEY, CDR2 SMNVEV (reference sequence). CDR3 size: 17 residues. The DNA for the CDR3 is TGTGCCAGCACTTTACTAGCGGGAGGGCGAAATAGGAATGAGCAGTTCTTC. Protein: CASTLLAGGRNRNEQFF.

In its sample, this clone was seen once. The chain joins TRBV6-5 to TRBJ1-2, with D tentatively TRBD1 (6 bases). Trimming removed 7 bases at V and 5 bases at J, with 14 bases between. CDR1 and CDR2 (germline): MNHEY, SVGAGI. This CDR3 is built from 13 residues. CDR3 sequence: CASTRGGLYGYTF. The CDR3 DNA reads TGTGCCAGCACCAGGGGCGGTCTATATGGCTACACCTTC.

The chain uses TRBV11-3 and TRBJ2-7; 7 nucleotides match TRBD1. This CDR3 has 13 residues. Germline V gene sequence: CDR1 SGHNT, CDR2 YENEEA. Trimming cost V 5 bases and J 3 bases; bases outside gene matches: 4. In DNA form, the CDR3 reads TGTGCCAGCAGCGATAACAGGGGCTACGAGCAGTACTTC. Translating gives CASSDNRGYEQYF.

This clone was counted once. The genes are TRBV29-1 and TRBJ2-7; 13 nucleotides agree with TRBD2. V gave up 4 bases and J gave up 4 bases; unmatched junction bases: 4. This CDR3 region has 14 residues. Germline CDR1 reads SQVTM; CDR2 reads ANQGSEA. This chain's CDR3 is CSVVGLAGVYEQYF. The CDR3 bases are TGCAGCGTTGTAGGACTAGCGGGGGTGTACGAGCAGTACTTC.

The gene calls are TRBV19 and TRBJ1-1, with unresolved D. The CDR3 contains 15 residues. Germline V lookup: CDR1 LNHDA, CDR2 SQIVND (reference sequence). V lost 6 bases and J 8 bases, leaving 22 bases between the germline ends. DNA of the CDR3: TGTGCCAGTAGCGACCCCGGGAGGCGCCGTGGGGAAGCTTTCTTT. Translated: CASSDPGRRRGEAFF.

This clone showed up just a few times. V usage is TRBV5-4 and J usage is TRBJ2-7; tentatively, D is TRBD1 (5 bases). The V end lost 0 bases, the J end lost 1 base, and 11 bases lay between the germline ends. The CDR3 sequence is 15 residues long. Looked up from germline, CDR1 is SGHNT and CDR2 is YYREEE (reference sequence). Written as DNA, the CDR3 is TGTGCCAGCAGCTTGGGACAGACCCATTCCTACGAGCAGTACTTC. It encodes CASSLGQTHSYEQYF.

V is TRBV7-2 and J is TRBJ2-3, with 7 bases matching TRBD2. This CDR3 spans 17 amino acids. Germline values: CDR1 SGHTA, CDR2 FQGNSA. Trimming cost V 6 bases and J 0 bases; bases outside gene matches: 12. The CDR3, as DNA: TGTGCCAGCAGTTCATGGGCGGGAGTACCCAGCACAGATACGCAGTATTTT. As protein: CASSSWAGVPSTDTQYF.

The chain has TRBV7-2 and TRBJ2-2, with D unresolved. V was clipped by 1 base and J by 4 bases, with 10 bases between them. Per the germline V gene, CDR1 is SGHTA and CDR2 is FQGNSA. The CDR3 loop spans 15 amino acids. CDR3 in amino acids: CASSLVQTITGELFF. The CDR3 DNA sequence: TGTGCCAGCAGCTTAGTACAGACGATCACCGGGGAGCTGTTTTTT.

The chain couples TRBV4-3 to TRBJ2-5; 9 bases fit TRBD1. The J segment lost 5 bases and the V segment lost 0 bases, leaving 1 base of the junction unmatched. Germline lookup yields CDR1 LGHNA and CDR2 YSLEER. The CDR3 has 14 amino acids. The CDR3 DNA reads as TGCGCCAGCAGCCAAGATGACAGGGGGGAGACCCAGTACTTC. The encoded protein is CASSQDDRGETQYF.

This rearrangement joins TRBV6-6 to TRBJ2-3; 10 bases align to TRBD2. Trimming at V came to 4 bases and at J to 5 bases, leaving 3 bases not matched to a gene. The CDR3 loop spans 14 amino acids. Germline lookup yields CDR1 MNHNY and CDR2 SVGAGI (reference sequence). The CDR3 reads CASSSSGRGDTQYF. CDR3 nucleotide sequence: TGTGCCAGCAGTTCAAGCGGGAGGGGAGATACGCAGTATTTT.

V usage is TRBV28 and J usage is TRBJ2-2; 7 nucleotides agree with TRBD1. The CDR3 has 14 residues. V lost 6 bases and J lost 6; bases outside the gene matches: 7. From germline, CDR1 is MDHEN and CDR2 SYDVKM. CDR3 coding DNA: TGTGCCAGCAGACTTGACAGGGTCTCCGGGGAGCTGTTTTTT. It is translated as CASRLDRVSGELFF.

This clone was observed a few times. The chain employs TRBV6-1 and TRBJ1-1; a weak D match, TRBD1 (5 bases). Germline lookup yields CDR1 MNHNS and CDR2 SASEGT. V was trimmed by 6 bases and J by 6 bases, leaving 17 bases between them. The CDR3 is made up of 14 amino acids. CDR3 coding DNA: TGTGCCAGCAGCCCCACAAGACAGATCCCTGAAGCTTTCTTT. Amino acid sequence: CASSPTRQIPEAFF.